This T cell receptor (beta chain) originates from a study of lymphopenia after photon versus proton radiotherapy. Study-wide results and caveats: After the lymphocyte nadir, photon-treated repertoires showed oligoclonal expansion, especially of CD8+ Temra cells.

CDR3 length equals 14 residues. V was cut by 2 bases and J by 5 bases, with 12 bases left in between. Germline V gene data show CDR1 as MNHEY and CDR2 as SMNVEV (reference sequence). Sequencing was performed with immunoSEQ multiplex PCR; in TCRdb, only in-frame clones are kept and a portion is missing. The table has around 160,000 clones, about 88% seen once. On this clone: Antigen: not known.

This clonotype was sampled from a man aged 50 to 60 with gastric cancer. This chain uses TRBV27 with TRBJ1-1; D is possibly TRBD1 (6 bases). Source: peripheral blood, taken from a patient treated with photon-based radiotherapy. CDR3 sequence: CASSLQGRGTEAFF. CDR3 nucleotide sequence: TGTGCCAGCAGTTTACAGGGGCGCGGGACTGAAGCTTTCTTT.